Below, 24 T cell receptor beta chains from the same sample are listed, as sequenced in a study of cytomegalovirus exposure and HLA in healthy donors (dated by TCRdb to about 2017). Libraries came from the immunoSEQ multiplex PCR assay. For the multiplex PCR, a mixture combining 60 forward primers for TCR Vbeta segments and 13 reverse primers for TCR Jbeta segments was used. This is the immuneACCESS table as TCRdb keeps it, with only in-frame sequences that have V and J called. A part of the clones is gone; compared with another copy, unresolved V genes explain less than half, and the rest is unexplained. Counted in this sample were about 120,000 clones; roughly 80% of them appeared once. The ten top clones hold around 3.6% of the sample. The sequenced material came from PBMCs. The source of these receptors is a man younger than 45 in good health and CMV-seronegative.

V is TRBV19 and J is TRBJ1-5, with TRBD1 matching over 8 bases. The CDR3 covers 16 residues. Germline trimming cut 3 bases from V and 2 bases from J; bases unmatched to any gene: 6. Germline assignment: CDR1 LNHDA and CDR2 SQIVND (reference sequence). The CDR3 region is CASSIPDRGGNQPQHF. The CDR3 DNA sequence: TGTGCCAGTAGTATCCCCGACAGGGGTGGCAATCAGCCCCAGCATTTT.

The gene calls are TRBV28 and TRBJ2-7, with D maybe TRBD2 (6 bases). Looked up from germline, CDR1 is MDHEN and CDR2 is SYDVKM. V lost 5 bases to trimming and J lost 2 bases, with 13 bases between them. This CDR3 has 14 residues. The CDR3 region has the DNA TGTGCCAGCAGTCCTTTAGCGGAGGCCTACGAGCAGTACTTC. This sequence encodes CASSPLAEAYEQYF.

This chain links TRBV2 with TRBJ2-3, with 7 bases that match TRBD1. Losses at the gene ends were 5 bases for V and 2 bases for J; bases not matched to a gene: 4. Per germline, CDR1 SNHLY and CDR2 FYNNEI. The CDR3 has 14 residues. In nucleotides, the CDR3 is TGTGCCAGCAGTCGGACAGGAGTCACAGATACGCAGTATTTT. Protein: CASSRTGVTDTQYF.

CDR3 DNA sequence: TGTGCCAGCACGGTTGCCAGGGACACTGAAGCTTTCTTT. Amino acid sequence: CASTVARDTEAFF. V is TRBV2 and J is TRBJ1-1; D perhaps matches TRBD1 (5 bases). Germline CDR1 reads SNHLY; CDR2 reads FYNNEI. The CDR3 extends over 13 amino acids. Trimming took off 7 bases at V and 3 bases at J, with 12 bases between the two ends.

The chain couples TRBV2 to TRBJ2-3, with TRBD1 as a possible D gene (5 bases). Trimming took off 2 bases at V and 0 bases at J, with 6 bases between the two ends. The germline CDR1 and CDR2 sequences are SNHLY and FYNNEI. CDR3 length: 14 amino acids. The CDR3 sequence is CASSERQSTDTQYF. The DNA of the CDR3 is TGTGCCAGCAGTGAACGACAGAGCACAGATACGCAGTATTTT.

The V and J genes are TRBV7-2 and TRBJ1-2; TRBD1 aligns across 11 bases. This CDR3 is built from 16 residues. V lost 4 bases to trimming and J lost 4 bases; unmatched junction nucleotides: 8. Germline assignment: CDR1 SGHTA and CDR2 FQGNSA. The CDR3, as DNA: TGTGCCAGCAGCTCTGTCGGGACAGGGGGTTCCTATGGCTACACCTTC. As protein: CASSSVGTGGSYGYTF.

This chain links TRBV4-3 with TRBJ1-6; D is ambiguous. V lost 0 bases, J lost 9 bases, and 12 bases lay in between. In germline, CDR1 is LGHNA, CDR2 YSLEER. The CDR3 runs 15 residues. The CDR3 DNA follows: TGCGCCAGCAGCCAAGATGGCGGGGAGGGTTCACCCCTCCACTTT. This encodes CASSQDGGEGSPLHF.

The rearrangement uses TRBV28 and TRBJ2-7; D is uncertain. V gave up 5 bases and J gave up 3 bases, with 14 bases separating them. Germline loops: CDR1 MDHEN, CDR2 SYDVKM. The CDR3 runs to 14 residues. CDR3 nucleotides: TGTGCCAGCAGTCCTACCTCGAAAGACTACGAGCAGTACTTC. Amino acid sequence: CASSPTSKDYEQYF.

This clone was detected a few times. CDR3 sequence (DNA): TGTGCCAGCAGCTTAGGCGGGGGGTTGTCAGGTGAGCAGTTCTTC. Protein product: CASSLGGGLSGEQFF. The chain links TRBV11-2 to TRBJ2-1; 8 positions match TRBD2. This CDR3 has 15 residues. V shed 1 base, J shed 9 bases, and the junction held 8 bases outside the gene matches. The germline V gene has CDR1 SGHAT and CDR2 FQNNGV.

This sequence joins TRBV2 and TRBJ2-5; D is possibly TRBD2 (5 bases). Germline V lookup: CDR1 SNHLY, CDR2 FYNNEI. The CDR3 is made up of 10 amino acids. Trimming shortened V by 3 bases and J by 11 bases, and 7 bases separated the two germline ends. This chain's CDR3 is CASSDRRQYF. In DNA form, the CDR3 reads TGTGCCAGCAGTGACCGGAGGCAGTACTTC.

The CDR3 spells CASSPRFKLPNYGYTF. The CDR3 bases are TGTGCCAGCAGTCCCAGGTTCAAGTTACCGAACTATGGCTACACCTTC. J is TRBJ1-2 and V is TRBV28; D call uncertain. Trimming pared 5 bases from V and 2 bases from J, leaving 18 bases between. The CDR3 is made up of 16 amino acids. Per the germline V gene, CDR1 is MDHEN and CDR2 is SYDVKM.

The CDR3, as DNA: TGTGCCAGCAGCTTACTGGGGGCTCGGAGCACAGATACGCAGTATTTT. It encodes CASSLLGARSTDTQYF. V and J are TRBV11-2 and TRBJ2-3; a possible D gene is TRBD1 (6 bases). Germline CDR1 and CDR2: SGHAT and FQNNGV. Trimming left V 2 bases short and J 0 bases short, with 12 bases between. CDR3 length: 16 residues.

V gene TRBV29-1 combines with J gene TRBJ2-7; D call uncertain. The CDR3 is 12 amino acids. The germline V and J ends were trimmed by 4 bases and 2 bases, with 9 bases remaining between them. In germline, CDR1 is SQVTM, CDR2 ANQGSEA. CDR3 bases: TGCAGCGTTGGAGGAAGTCCCTACGAGCAGTACTTC. It is translated as CSVGGSPYEQYF.

The rearrangement uses TRBV6-5 and TRBJ2-6, with D hard to call. The CDR3 consists of 16 residues. With 1 base removed from V and 1 base from J, the gap between germline ends came to 8 bases. The germline V gene encodes CDR1 MNHEY and CDR2 SVGAGI. The CDR3 bases are TGTGCCAGCAGTTACTATTCCAGGTCTGGGGCCAACGTCCTGACTTTC. Translation gives CASSYYSRSGANVLTF.

This rearrangement joins TRBV7-6 to TRBJ1-5; 12 bases match TRBD1. Germline loops: CDR1 SGHVS, CDR2 FNYEAQ. V gave up 6 bases and J gave up 6 bases; unmatched junction bases: 6. This CDR3 is 15 amino acids long. CDR3 sequence: CASSGTGGYSQPQHF. The CDR3 nucleotides read TGTGCCAGCAGTGGGACAGGGGGCTATTCTCAGCCCCAGCATTTT.

The J gene is TRBJ1-2, the V gene TRBV28, with 10 bases identical to TRBD1. V was pared by 4 bases and J by 9 bases, with 8 bases of the junction left unmatched. The CDR3 consists of 14 residues. Germline CDR1 MDHEN, CDR2 SYDVKM. CDR3 coding DNA: TGTGCCAGCAGTTCGGTTGGGACAGGGGAGAGCTACACCTTC. Translated, it gives CASSSVGTGESYTF.

Worth noting for this clone: Other DNA sequences in the sample encode the same CDR3. The rearrangement links TRBV5-1 to TRBJ1-1; 7 nucleotides line up with TRBD1. Trimming at V came to 8 bases and at J to 3 bases, leaving 7 bases not matched to a gene. The CDR3 loop spans 13 amino acids. Germline V lookup: CDR1 SGHRS, CDR2 YFSETQ. In DNA, the CDR3 is TGCGCCAGTGGGACGCAGGGGGACACTGAAGCTTTCTTT. It yields the protein CASGTQGDTEAFF.

The chain carries TRBV27 and TRBJ2-1; D is perhaps TRBD1 (7 bases). Trimming pared 2 bases from V and 1 base from J, leaving 15 bases between. The CDR3 length is 17 residues. CDR1 is MNHEY, CDR2 SMNVEV, per germline (reference sequence). This chain's CDR3 is CASSLMEGAVSYNEQFF. CDR3 DNA: TGTGCCAGCAGTTTAATGGAGGGGGCGGTGTCCTACAATGAGCAGTTCTTC.

The V and J genes are TRBV6-5 and TRBJ2-2, with TRBD1 matching 7 bases. The CDR3 loop spans 14 amino acids. Germline CDR1 is MNHEY and CDR2 is SVGAGI. The V segment lost 6 bases and the J segment 6 bases; nucleotides outside the gene matches: 7. CDR3 loop: CASRQTGSAGELFF. The CDR3 region has the DNA TGTGCCAGCAGACAGACAGGGTCTGCCGGGGAGCTGTTTTTT.

This clone was recorded only once. The V call is TRBV2, the J call TRBJ1-4; TRBD1 matches at 7 bases. CDR1 SNHLY and CDR2 FYNNEI come from the germline V gene. The CDR3 totals 14 residues. J was trimmed by 6 bases and V by 5 bases; bases with no gene match: 6. CDR3: CASSSGGGYEKLFF. The CDR3, as DNA: TGTGCCAGCAGTTCAGGGGGTGGTTATGAAAAACTGTTTTTT. The full variable domain, its missing parts supplied by reference TRBV2 and TRBJ1-4, is EPEVTQTPSHQVTQMGQEVILRCVPISNHLYFYWYRQILGQKVEFLVSFYNNEISEKSEIFDDQFSVERPDGSNFTLKIRSTKLEDSAMYFCASSSGGGYEKLFFGSGTQLSVL.

The chain carries TRBV27 and TRBJ2-5; possible D gene TRBD2, 5 bases. This CDR3 has 16 amino acids. V was shortened by 0 bases and J by 2 bases, with 13 bases between the two germline ends. CDR1 and CDR2 (germline): MNHEY, SMNVEV (reference sequence). CDR3 sequence (DNA): TGTGCCAGCAGTTTATCCCCAGGAACGGGACAAGAGACCCAGTACTTC. This translates into CASSLSPGTGQETQYF.

The chain combines TRBV7-3 with TRBJ2-3; no reliable D call. Germline V gene lookup returns CDR1 SGHTA and CDR2 FQGTGA. V gave up 0 bases and J gave up 2 bases, with 9 bases separating them. The CDR3 consists of 15 residues. The CDR3 region is CASSLTGPFTDTQYF. For the CDR3, the DNA is TGTGCCAGCAGCTTAACGGGCCCCTTCACAGATACGCAGTATTTT.

Only a few counts were recorded for this clone. This chain connects TRBV28 to TRBJ1-2; 8 bases align to TRBD1. V was clipped by 6 bases and J by 4 bases; unmatched bases: 10. The CDR3 loop spans 15 amino acids. Germline V gene data show CDR1 as MDHEN and CDR2 as SYDVKM. CDR3 DNA: TGTGCCAGCAGCCCAGGGGGCAGCACAATCTATGGCTACACCTTC. This sequence encodes CASSPGGSTIYGYTF.

This clone appeared a few times. This chain connects TRBV30 to TRBJ1-2; D possibly corresponds to TRBD1 (5 bases). The V and J ends lost 4 bases and 2 bases respectively, with 8 bases between them. The length of the CDR3 is 12 residues. CDR1 GTSNPN and CDR2 SVGIG come from the germline V gene (reference sequence). In nucleotides, the CDR3 is TGTGCCTGGATTCCAGGGAACTATGGCTACACCTTC. Its translation is CAWIPGNYGYTF.